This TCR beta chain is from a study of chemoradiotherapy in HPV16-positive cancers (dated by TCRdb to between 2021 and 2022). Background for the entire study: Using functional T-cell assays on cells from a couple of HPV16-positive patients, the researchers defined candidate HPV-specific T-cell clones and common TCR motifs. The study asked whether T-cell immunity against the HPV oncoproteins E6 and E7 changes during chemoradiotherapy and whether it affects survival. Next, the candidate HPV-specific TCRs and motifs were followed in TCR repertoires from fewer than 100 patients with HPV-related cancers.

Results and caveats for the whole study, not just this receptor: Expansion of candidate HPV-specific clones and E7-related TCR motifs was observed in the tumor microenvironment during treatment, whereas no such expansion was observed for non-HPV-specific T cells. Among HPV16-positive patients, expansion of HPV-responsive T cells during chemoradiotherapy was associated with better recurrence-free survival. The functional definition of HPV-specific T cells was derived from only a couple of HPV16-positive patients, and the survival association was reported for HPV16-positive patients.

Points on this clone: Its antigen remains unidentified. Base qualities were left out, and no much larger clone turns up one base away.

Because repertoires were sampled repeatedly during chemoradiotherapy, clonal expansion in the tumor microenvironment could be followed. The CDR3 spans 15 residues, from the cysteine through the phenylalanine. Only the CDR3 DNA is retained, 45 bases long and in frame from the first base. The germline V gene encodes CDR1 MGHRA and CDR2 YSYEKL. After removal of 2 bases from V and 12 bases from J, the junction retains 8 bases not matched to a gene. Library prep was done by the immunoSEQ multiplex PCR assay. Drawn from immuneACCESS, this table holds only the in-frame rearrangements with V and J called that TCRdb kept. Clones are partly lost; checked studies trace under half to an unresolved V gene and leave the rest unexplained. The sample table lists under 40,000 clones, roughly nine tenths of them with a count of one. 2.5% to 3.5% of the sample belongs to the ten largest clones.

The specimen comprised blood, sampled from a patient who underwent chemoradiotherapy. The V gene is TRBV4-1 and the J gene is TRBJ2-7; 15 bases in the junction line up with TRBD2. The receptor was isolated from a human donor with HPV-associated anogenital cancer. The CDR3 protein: CASSQTGLAGGPLYF. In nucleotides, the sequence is TGCGCCAGCAGCCAAACTGGACTAGCGGGAGGGCCCTTGTACTTC.